A single sample gave rise to the 2 T cell receptor beta chains below, sequenced in a study of beta chain features in type 1 diabetes. Whole-study results and caveats: Shorter TCRB CDR3s, moderately but significantly so, marked every one of the four CD4+ subsets in Type 1 diabetes patients.

Of the isolated RNA, all was reverse transcribed, and so the sequenced material was expressed TCRB transcripts. Measured with immunoSEQ multiplex PCR; TCRdb has only the in-frame clones, and not every one. The repertoire consists of about 360,000 clones, with around 13% occurring once and the leading ten covering about 0.01%. These receptors have no known antigen. The specimen sequenced was naive CD4+ T cells from blood. The receptors derive from a woman between 18 and 29 years old with type 1 diabetes.

This clone was counted between two and nine times. This CDR3 is also generated by other DNA sequences in the sample. V usage is TRBV7-2 and J usage is TRBJ2-1, with no clear D. The CDR3 extends over 12 amino acids. Trimming stripped 2 bases from V and 7 bases from J, with 6 bases between. Germline V gene lookup returns CDR1 SGHTA and CDR2 FQGNSA. The CDR3 loop is CASSLRANEQFF. Here the CDR3 DNA reads TGTGCCAGCAGCTTACGAGCAAATGAGCAGTTCTTC. Together with reference TRBV7-2 and TRBJ2-1, the CDR3 gives the full variable domain: GAGVSQSPSNKVTEKGKDVELRCDPISGHTALYWYRQSLGQGLEFLIYFQGNSAPDKSGLPSDRFSAERTGGSVSTLTIQRTQQEDSAVYLCASSLRANEQFFGPGTRLTVL.

This chain connects TRBV30 to TRBJ2-1; 10 nucleotides match TRBD2. After removal of 4 bases from V and 8 bases from J, the junction contained 11 bases not matched to a gene. Germline-derived CDR1 and CDR2 are GTSNPN and SVGIG (reference sequence). The CDR3 sequence is 15 residues long. This CDR3 reads CAWTSGLAGVDEQFF. In nucleotides, the CDR3 is TGTGCCTGGACTTCCGGGCTAGCGGGAGTTGATGAGCAGTTCTTC. The full variable domain, with the rest looked up from reference TRBV30 and TRBJ2-1, is SQTIHQWPATLVQPVGSPLSLECTVEGTSNPNLYWYRQAAGRGLQLLFYSVGIGQISSEVPQNLSASRPQDRQFILSSKKLLLSDSGFYLCAWTSGLAGVDEQFFGPGTRLTVL.